The clone carrying this TCR beta chain has a single count. Extracted RNA was reverse transcribed into cDNA, the sequencing template. Profiling relied on immunoSEQ multiplex PCR, and the TCRdb table lists in-frame clones only, not all of them. The sample holds 150,000 or so clones, 45% to 55% seen once. This record belongs to a study of CD8+ T cells in alopecia areata. The overall study: Those patients who were treated received oral tofacitinib, which was given at 5 to 10 mg twice daily for moderate-to-severe alopecia areata.

The CDR3 extends over 15 amino acids. V was clipped by 3 bases and J by 0 bases, with 9 bases between them. Germline V gives CDR1 LNHNV, CDR2 YYDKDF (reference sequence). The receptor was isolated from a human donor with alopecia areata. The V gene is TRBV15, the J gene TRBJ2-1; D unresolved. Source: CD8+ T cells sorted from blood, taken at week 0. The CDR3 loop reads CATSSGVSSYNEQFF. Written as DNA, the CDR3 is TGTGCCACCAGCAGCGGCGTGAGCTCCTACAATGAGCAGTTCTTC. The whole variable domain, remainder taken from reference TRBV15 and TRBJ2-1, is DAMVIQNPRYQVTQFGKPVTLSCSQTLNHNVMYWYQQKSSQAPKLLFHYYDKDFNNEADTPDNFQSRRPNTSFCFLDIRSPGLGDTAMYLCATSSGVSSYNEQFFGPGTRLTVL.